One sample yielded the 10 T cell receptor beta chains listed below, sequenced in a study of pediatric ulcerative colitis. The assay was immunoSEQ multiplex PCR, and TCRdb's table has in-frame clones only and misses some. This sample yields roughly 10,000 clones, of which approximately 88% are seen a single time; roughly 7% belongs to the top ten. The material sequenced was blood. Source of these receptors: a girl aged 5-17 years with moderate ulcerative colitis.

The chain employs TRBV6-4 and TRBJ2-2; D remains unclear. Trimming took 2 bases from V and 3 from J, leaving 4 bases between them. This CDR3 is 13 amino acids long. The germline gives CDR1 MRHNA, CDR2 SNTAGT. CDR3 DNA sequence: TGTGCCAGCAGTGACAGGGACACCGGGGAGCTGTTTTTT. Its translation is CASSDRDTGELFF.

J is TRBJ2-7 and V is TRBV4-1, with TRBD2 identical over 7 bases. After removal of 0 bases from V and 2 bases from J, the junction contained 7 bases not matched to a gene. CDR1 and CDR2 (germline): MGHRA, YSYEKL. The CDR3 is 16 residues long. As DNA, the CDR3 is TGCGCCAGCAGCCAAGATGAGGCTAGCGGAGCCTACGAGCAGTACTTC. Translation gives CASSQDEASGAYEQYF.

This clone is large. V usage is TRBV14 and J usage is TRBJ1-4, with D perhaps TRBD1 (5 bases). This CDR3 is built from 14 residues. The germline CDR1 and CDR2 sequences are SGHDN and FVKESK. The ends were cut back, 3 bases at V and 8 bases at J, with 13 bases in the middle. The DNA of the CDR3 is TGTGCCAGCAGCCACGGGGCCCTGAGGGAAAAACTGTTTTTT. Amino acid sequence: CASSHGALREKLFF.

The CDR3 DNA sequence: TGTGCCAGTAGTCCCGGAGGCCGCAGCTACGAGCAGTACTTC. This translates into CASSPGGRSYEQYF. The chain combines TRBV19 with TRBJ2-7, with D maybe TRBD2 (5 bases). There are 14 residues in the CDR3. Germline V gene lookup returns CDR1 LNHDA and CDR2 SQIVND (reference sequence). Trimming removed 5 bases from V and 3 bases from J, with 14 bases in between. Drawing the rest from reference TRBV19 and TRBJ2-7, the complete variable domain is DGGITQSPKYLFRKEGQNVTLSCEQNLNHDAMYWYRQDPGQGLRLIYYSQIVNDFQKGDIAEGYSVSREKKESFPLTVTSAQKNPTAFYLCASSPGGRSYEQYFGPGTRLTVT.

In its sample, this clone was seen a few times. The chain combines TRBV27 with TRBJ2-7; D is ambiguous. Trimming left V 3 bases short and J 4 bases short, with 13 bases between. CDR1 is MNHEY, CDR2 SMNVEV, per germline (reference sequence). There are 14 residues in the CDR3. DNA for the CDR3: TGTGCCAGCAGTTTGTCGGCCACTTCTTACGAGCAGTACTTC. Residues: CASSLSATSYEQYF.

V gene TRBV6-5 combines with J gene TRBJ1-5, with D possibly being TRBD1 (6 bases). The CDR3 is 15 amino acids. The V and J ends lost 4 bases and 7 bases respectively, with 17 bases between them. CDR1 MNHEY and CDR2 SVGAGI come from the germline V gene. The CDR3 DNA is TGTGCCAGCAGTTCCGATACAGGGTCCTCCCAGCCCCAGCATTTT. Protein sequence: CASSSDTGSSQPQHF.

This clone came up a few times. This chain connects TRBV11-2 to TRBJ1-3, with D uncertain. Trimming took 5 bases from V and 0 from J, leaving 8 bases between them. Germline CDR1 and CDR2: SGHAT and FQNNGV. The CDR3 contains 14 residues. As DNA, the CDR3 is TGTGCCAGCAGCGTAGGAGTCTCTGGAAACACCATATATTTT. Translating gives CASSVGVSGNTIYF.

The chain carries TRBV6-1 and TRBJ1-3, with D unclear. V dropped 4 bases and J dropped 10 bases, with 5 bases sitting between them. Germline loops: CDR1 MNHNS, CDR2 SASEGT. The CDR3 covers 10 residues. The CDR3 region is CASSVTTIYF. In nucleotides, the CDR3 is TGTGCCAGCAGTGTGACTACCATATATTTT.

The rearrangement joins TRBV2 to TRBJ2-7; the D gene is possibly TRBD2 (6 bases). Germline assignment: CDR1 SNHLY and CDR2 FYNNEI. This CDR3 has 17 amino acids. Trimming removed 3 bases at V and 5 bases at J, with 23 bases between. CDR3 sequence (DNA): TGTGCCAGCAGTGACCTCGAATCGTCGGGAGTGCGGGACGAGCAGTACTTC. Translated, it gives CASSDLESSGVRDEQYF.

The sample holds one count of this clone. The CDR3 DNA sequence: TGTGCCAGCAGCCGATACAGCACAACTAATGAAAAACTGTTTTTT. This gives the protein CASSRYSTTNEKLFF. The J gene is TRBJ1-4, the V gene TRBV7-9; no clear D gene. From germline, CDR1 is SEHNR and CDR2 FQNEAQ (reference sequence). This CDR3 spans 15 amino acids. Trimming removed 5 bases at V and 0 bases at J, with 10 bases between.